These T cell receptor beta chains were read from a single sample in a study of T cells in Graves' hyperthyroidism and ophthalmopathy. TCRdb re-called the multiplex PCR reads with MiXCR, one entry per CDR3 protein. The sample records approximately 490,000 distinct CDR3 sequences, roughly 23% being singletons. Sequencing input: blood. The origin of the receptors is a woman aged 70 to 79 with Graves' ophthalmopathy. Both conserved end residues are part of each CDR3. D genes are given only for firm matches. The listing skips clone size in some rows; elsewhere it reads once, few, many or a size class.

cdr3_nt: TGTGCCAGCAGCATCGGGGAGCTGTTTTTT
cdr3_aa: CASSIGELFF
clone_size: .
j_call: TRBJ2-2
v_call: TRBV7-9
d_call: .
cdr3_length: 10

cdr3_nt: TGTGCCAGCAGTTTATGGGGCTCCGGCTACACCTTC
cdr3_aa: CASSLWGSGYTF
clone_size: many
j_call: TRBJ1-2
v_call: TRBV28
d_call: .
cdr3_length: 12

cdr3_nt: TGCGCCAGCAGCCGGGTCGTAGGCGGCGAGCAGTACTTC
cdr3_aa: CASSRVVGGEQYF
clone_size: few
j_call: TRBJ2-7
v_call: TRBV5-1
d_call: .
cdr3_length: 13

cdr3_nt: TGTGCCAGTAGTATAAAGACAGGGGGTTCCTACGAGCAGTACTTC
cdr3_aa: CASSIKTGGSYEQYF
clone_size: few
j_call: TRBJ2-7
v_call: TRBV19
d_call: TRBD1
cdr3_length: 15

cdr3_nt: TGTGCCAGCACTCGGGGCGCCCGCACAGATACGCAGTATTTT
cdr3_aa: CASTRGARTDTQYF
clone_size: .
j_call: TRBJ2-3
v_call: TRBV2
d_call: .
cdr3_length: 14

cdr3_nt: TGTGCCAGCAGCTCTCATAGCGGGAGAGACACAGATACGCAGTATTTT
cdr3_aa: CASSSHSGRDTDTQYF
clone_size: many
j_call: TRBJ2-3
v_call: TRBV11-2
d_call: TRBD2
cdr3_length: 16

cdr3_nt: TGTGCCAGCAGTTACGGGACATGGAATCAGCCCCAGCATTTT
cdr3_aa: CASSYGTWNQPQHF
clone_size: .
j_call: TRBJ1-5
v_call: TRBV6-2/TRBV6-3
d_call: .
cdr3_length: 14

cdr3_nt: TGTGCCAGCAGCGACAGGGGGCTTGGGGCAGGAGAGACCCAGTACTTC
cdr3_aa: CASSDRGLGAGETQYF
clone_size: .
j_call: TRBJ2-5
v_call: TRBV6-2/TRBV6-3
d_call: TRBD1
cdr3_length: 16

cdr3_nt: TGTGCCAGCAGTCCGGAGGGACACTATGGCTACACCTTC
cdr3_aa: CASSPEGHYGYTF
clone_size: many
j_call: TRBJ1-2
v_call: TRBV2
d_call: .
cdr3_length: 13

cdr3_nt: TGTGCCAGCAGCCCAGGGGAGGATCATTCACCCCTCCACTTT
cdr3_aa: CASSPGEDHSPLHF
clone_size: .
j_call: TRBJ1-6
v_call: TRBV28
d_call: .
cdr3_length: 14

cdr3_nt: TGCGCCTCCTGGGCGGGGTTCGACACCGGGGAGCTGTTTTTT
cdr3_aa: CASWAGFDTGELFF
clone_size: .
j_call: TRBJ2-2
v_call: TRBV5-1
d_call: .
cdr3_length: 14

cdr3_nt: TGTGCCAGCAGTTATGTGGCGGGACGACTCTACGAGCAGTACTTC
cdr3_aa: CASSYVAGRLYEQYF
clone_size: many
j_call: TRBJ2-7
v_call: TRBV6-2/TRBV6-3
d_call: .
cdr3_length: 15

cdr3_nt: TGTGCCAGCAGTTACTCTGAGTGGGGGTGGGCAGATACGCAGTATTTT
cdr3_aa: CASSYSEWGWADTQYF
clone_size: .
j_call: TRBJ2-3
v_call: TRBV6-2/TRBV6-3
d_call: .
cdr3_length: 16

cdr3_nt: TGTGCCAGCAGTTTGGGTGGGGTTGACTATGGCTACACCTTC
cdr3_aa: CASSLGGVDYGYTF
clone_size: few
j_call: TRBJ1-2
v_call: TRBV28
d_call: .
cdr3_length: 14

cdr3_nt: TGTGCCAGCAGTTTAAAGGGGGCCGCTAACTATGGCTACACCTTC
cdr3_aa: CASSLKGAANYGYTF
clone_size: few
j_call: TRBJ1-2
v_call: TRBV28
d_call: TRBD1
cdr3_length: 15

cdr3_nt: TGTGCCTGGAAACCGGGACAGTTTACAGATACGCAGTATTTT
cdr3_aa: CAWKPGQFTDTQYF
clone_size: .
j_call: TRBJ2-3
v_call: TRBV30
d_call: TRBD1
cdr3_length: 14

cdr3_nt: TGCGCCAGCAGCGCCGGGACAGGGAGCTCCTACGAGCAGTACTTC
cdr3_aa: CASSAGTGSSYEQYF
clone_size: .
j_call: TRBJ2-7
v_call: TRBV5-1
d_call: TRBD1
cdr3_length: 15

cdr3_nt: TGTGCCAGCAGCCAAGACGGAGGGAGGAAAGAGACCCAGTACTTC
cdr3_aa: CASSQDGGRKETQYF
clone_size: few
j_call: TRBJ2-5
v_call: TRBV3-1
d_call: .
cdr3_length: 15

cdr3_nt: TGCGCCAGCAGCTTGGTGGGGAACAGACGGACCCAAGAGACCCAGTACTTC
cdr3_aa: CASSLVGNRRTQETQYF
clone_size: few
j_call: TRBJ2-5
v_call: TRBV5-1
d_call: .
cdr3_length: 17

cdr3_nt: TGTGCCAGCAGTTTCGGTAGCGGGAGACTCGTAGATACGCAGTATTTT
cdr3_aa: CASSFGSGRLVDTQYF
clone_size: .
j_call: TRBJ2-3
v_call: TRBV28
d_call: TRBD2
cdr3_length: 16

cdr3_nt: TGTGCCAGCGGGAACGGGGGCGGGATGAACACTGAAGCTTTCTTT
cdr3_aa: CASGNGGGMNTEAFF
clone_size: .
j_call: TRBJ1-1
v_call: TRBV6-1
d_call: .
cdr3_length: 15

cdr3_nt: TGCGCCAGCAGCTTGCTGTCGGTGGGTGGCACTGAAGCTTTCTTT
cdr3_aa: CASSLLSVGGTEAFF
clone_size: few
j_call: TRBJ1-1
v_call: TRBV5-1
d_call: .
cdr3_length: 15

cdr3_nt: TGTGCCAGCAGGCCCTCAGGGACAGACGTAGCTTTCTTT
cdr3_aa: CASRPSGTDVAFF
clone_size: many
j_call: TRBJ1-1
v_call: TRBV12-3/TRBV12-4
d_call: TRBD1
cdr3_length: 13

cdr3_nt: TGTGCCAGCAGCCAAGGTCTAGATGGCTACACCTTC
cdr3_aa: CASSQGLDGYTF
clone_size: many
j_call: TRBJ1-2
v_call: TRBV3-1
d_call: .
cdr3_length: 12

cdr3_nt: TGCGCCAGCAGAGAAGGGGGCGGACTACGAGGTGAGCAGTTCTTC
cdr3_aa: CASREGGGLRGEQFF
clone_size: few
j_call: TRBJ2-1
v_call: TRBV5-1
d_call: .
cdr3_length: 15

cdr3_nt: TGTGCCAGCAGTGGGCAGGCTATGTTCGAGCAGTACTTC
cdr3_aa: CASSGQAMFEQYF
clone_size: .
j_call: TRBJ2-7
v_call: TRBV6-1
d_call: .
cdr3_length: 13

cdr3_nt: TGTGCCAGCAGCGTAGTCGGGGCGGGTGGTGGCTACACCTTC
cdr3_aa: CASSVVGAGGGYTF
clone_size: .
j_call: TRBJ1-2
v_call: TRBV9
d_call: .
cdr3_length: 14

cdr3_nt: TGTGCCAGCAGCCGGGTGGCCGGGGCGAACACTCAAGCTTTCTTT
cdr3_aa: CASSRVAGANTQAFF
clone_size: .
j_call: TRBJ1-1
v_call: TRBV3-1
d_call: .
cdr3_length: 15

cdr3_nt: TGCGCCAGCAGCCAGACGGGCGGGCTGGTACATGAGCAGTTCTTC
cdr3_aa: CASSQTGGLVHEQFF
clone_size: .
j_call: TRBJ2-1
v_call: TRBV4-3
d_call: .
cdr3_length: 15

cdr3_nt: TGTGCCAGCAGTTCCGCCCGGGGATTGGGGACTGAAGCTTTCTTT
cdr3_aa: CASSSARGLGTEAFF
clone_size: many
j_call: TRBJ1-1
v_call: TRBV12-3/TRBV12-4
d_call: .
cdr3_length: 15

cdr3_nt: TGTGCCAGCAGTTCGAGACTAGCGGGAGGTCTGGGGCAGTACTTC
cdr3_aa: CASSSRLAGGLGQYF
clone_size: many
j_call: TRBJ2-7
v_call: TRBV12-3/TRBV12-4
d_call: TRBD2
cdr3_length: 15

cdr3_nt: TGTGCCAGCAGTTCGTCGGGAACAAACTCCTACAATGAGCAGTTCTTC
cdr3_aa: CASSSSGTNSYNEQFF
clone_size: many
j_call: TRBJ2-1
v_call: TRBV9
d_call: .
cdr3_length: 16

cdr3_nt: TGTGCCAGCAGCTTAACCGGGACTAGCGGGAGAATTGGCGAGCAGTACTTC
cdr3_aa: CASSLTGTSGRIGEQYF
clone_size: .
j_call: TRBJ2-7
v_call: TRBV7-2
d_call: TRBD2
cdr3_length: 17

cdr3_nt: TGTGCCAGCAGCCAAGATTTCGCGTATGGCTACACCTTC
cdr3_aa: CASSQDFAYGYTF
clone_size: .
j_call: TRBJ1-2
v_call: TRBV3-1
d_call: .
cdr3_length: 13

cdr3_nt: TGTGCCAGTAGCATTTGGAGGGAGGAGGCCAAAAACATTCAGTACTTC
cdr3_aa: CASSIWREEAKNIQYF
clone_size: .
j_call: TRBJ2-4
v_call: TRBV19
d_call: .
cdr3_length: 16

cdr3_nt: TGTGCCTGGAGTGTACGACTAGCGGGAGCGAGCACAGATACGCAGTATTTT
cdr3_aa: CAWSVRLAGASTDTQYF
clone_size: few
j_call: TRBJ2-3
v_call: TRBV30
d_call: TRBD2
cdr3_length: 17

cdr3_nt: TGTGCCATCAGTGAGGTTTCAGGGGGGCTTCGTGGCTACACCTTC
cdr3_aa: CAISEVSGGLRGYTF
clone_size: few
j_call: TRBJ1-2
v_call: TRBV10-3
d_call: TRBD1
cdr3_length: 15

cdr3_nt: TGTGCCAGCAGCGGGACTAGCGTAGATACGCAGTATTTT
cdr3_aa: CASSGTSVDTQYF
clone_size: .
j_call: TRBJ2-3
v_call: TRBV9
d_call: TRBD2
cdr3_length: 13

cdr3_nt: TGTGCTAGTGGCCCCCCTGGACGTCCTGTGAACGAGCAGTACTTC
cdr3_aa: CASGPPGRPVNEQYF
clone_size: .
j_call: TRBJ2-7
v_call: TRBV12-5
d_call: .
cdr3_length: 15